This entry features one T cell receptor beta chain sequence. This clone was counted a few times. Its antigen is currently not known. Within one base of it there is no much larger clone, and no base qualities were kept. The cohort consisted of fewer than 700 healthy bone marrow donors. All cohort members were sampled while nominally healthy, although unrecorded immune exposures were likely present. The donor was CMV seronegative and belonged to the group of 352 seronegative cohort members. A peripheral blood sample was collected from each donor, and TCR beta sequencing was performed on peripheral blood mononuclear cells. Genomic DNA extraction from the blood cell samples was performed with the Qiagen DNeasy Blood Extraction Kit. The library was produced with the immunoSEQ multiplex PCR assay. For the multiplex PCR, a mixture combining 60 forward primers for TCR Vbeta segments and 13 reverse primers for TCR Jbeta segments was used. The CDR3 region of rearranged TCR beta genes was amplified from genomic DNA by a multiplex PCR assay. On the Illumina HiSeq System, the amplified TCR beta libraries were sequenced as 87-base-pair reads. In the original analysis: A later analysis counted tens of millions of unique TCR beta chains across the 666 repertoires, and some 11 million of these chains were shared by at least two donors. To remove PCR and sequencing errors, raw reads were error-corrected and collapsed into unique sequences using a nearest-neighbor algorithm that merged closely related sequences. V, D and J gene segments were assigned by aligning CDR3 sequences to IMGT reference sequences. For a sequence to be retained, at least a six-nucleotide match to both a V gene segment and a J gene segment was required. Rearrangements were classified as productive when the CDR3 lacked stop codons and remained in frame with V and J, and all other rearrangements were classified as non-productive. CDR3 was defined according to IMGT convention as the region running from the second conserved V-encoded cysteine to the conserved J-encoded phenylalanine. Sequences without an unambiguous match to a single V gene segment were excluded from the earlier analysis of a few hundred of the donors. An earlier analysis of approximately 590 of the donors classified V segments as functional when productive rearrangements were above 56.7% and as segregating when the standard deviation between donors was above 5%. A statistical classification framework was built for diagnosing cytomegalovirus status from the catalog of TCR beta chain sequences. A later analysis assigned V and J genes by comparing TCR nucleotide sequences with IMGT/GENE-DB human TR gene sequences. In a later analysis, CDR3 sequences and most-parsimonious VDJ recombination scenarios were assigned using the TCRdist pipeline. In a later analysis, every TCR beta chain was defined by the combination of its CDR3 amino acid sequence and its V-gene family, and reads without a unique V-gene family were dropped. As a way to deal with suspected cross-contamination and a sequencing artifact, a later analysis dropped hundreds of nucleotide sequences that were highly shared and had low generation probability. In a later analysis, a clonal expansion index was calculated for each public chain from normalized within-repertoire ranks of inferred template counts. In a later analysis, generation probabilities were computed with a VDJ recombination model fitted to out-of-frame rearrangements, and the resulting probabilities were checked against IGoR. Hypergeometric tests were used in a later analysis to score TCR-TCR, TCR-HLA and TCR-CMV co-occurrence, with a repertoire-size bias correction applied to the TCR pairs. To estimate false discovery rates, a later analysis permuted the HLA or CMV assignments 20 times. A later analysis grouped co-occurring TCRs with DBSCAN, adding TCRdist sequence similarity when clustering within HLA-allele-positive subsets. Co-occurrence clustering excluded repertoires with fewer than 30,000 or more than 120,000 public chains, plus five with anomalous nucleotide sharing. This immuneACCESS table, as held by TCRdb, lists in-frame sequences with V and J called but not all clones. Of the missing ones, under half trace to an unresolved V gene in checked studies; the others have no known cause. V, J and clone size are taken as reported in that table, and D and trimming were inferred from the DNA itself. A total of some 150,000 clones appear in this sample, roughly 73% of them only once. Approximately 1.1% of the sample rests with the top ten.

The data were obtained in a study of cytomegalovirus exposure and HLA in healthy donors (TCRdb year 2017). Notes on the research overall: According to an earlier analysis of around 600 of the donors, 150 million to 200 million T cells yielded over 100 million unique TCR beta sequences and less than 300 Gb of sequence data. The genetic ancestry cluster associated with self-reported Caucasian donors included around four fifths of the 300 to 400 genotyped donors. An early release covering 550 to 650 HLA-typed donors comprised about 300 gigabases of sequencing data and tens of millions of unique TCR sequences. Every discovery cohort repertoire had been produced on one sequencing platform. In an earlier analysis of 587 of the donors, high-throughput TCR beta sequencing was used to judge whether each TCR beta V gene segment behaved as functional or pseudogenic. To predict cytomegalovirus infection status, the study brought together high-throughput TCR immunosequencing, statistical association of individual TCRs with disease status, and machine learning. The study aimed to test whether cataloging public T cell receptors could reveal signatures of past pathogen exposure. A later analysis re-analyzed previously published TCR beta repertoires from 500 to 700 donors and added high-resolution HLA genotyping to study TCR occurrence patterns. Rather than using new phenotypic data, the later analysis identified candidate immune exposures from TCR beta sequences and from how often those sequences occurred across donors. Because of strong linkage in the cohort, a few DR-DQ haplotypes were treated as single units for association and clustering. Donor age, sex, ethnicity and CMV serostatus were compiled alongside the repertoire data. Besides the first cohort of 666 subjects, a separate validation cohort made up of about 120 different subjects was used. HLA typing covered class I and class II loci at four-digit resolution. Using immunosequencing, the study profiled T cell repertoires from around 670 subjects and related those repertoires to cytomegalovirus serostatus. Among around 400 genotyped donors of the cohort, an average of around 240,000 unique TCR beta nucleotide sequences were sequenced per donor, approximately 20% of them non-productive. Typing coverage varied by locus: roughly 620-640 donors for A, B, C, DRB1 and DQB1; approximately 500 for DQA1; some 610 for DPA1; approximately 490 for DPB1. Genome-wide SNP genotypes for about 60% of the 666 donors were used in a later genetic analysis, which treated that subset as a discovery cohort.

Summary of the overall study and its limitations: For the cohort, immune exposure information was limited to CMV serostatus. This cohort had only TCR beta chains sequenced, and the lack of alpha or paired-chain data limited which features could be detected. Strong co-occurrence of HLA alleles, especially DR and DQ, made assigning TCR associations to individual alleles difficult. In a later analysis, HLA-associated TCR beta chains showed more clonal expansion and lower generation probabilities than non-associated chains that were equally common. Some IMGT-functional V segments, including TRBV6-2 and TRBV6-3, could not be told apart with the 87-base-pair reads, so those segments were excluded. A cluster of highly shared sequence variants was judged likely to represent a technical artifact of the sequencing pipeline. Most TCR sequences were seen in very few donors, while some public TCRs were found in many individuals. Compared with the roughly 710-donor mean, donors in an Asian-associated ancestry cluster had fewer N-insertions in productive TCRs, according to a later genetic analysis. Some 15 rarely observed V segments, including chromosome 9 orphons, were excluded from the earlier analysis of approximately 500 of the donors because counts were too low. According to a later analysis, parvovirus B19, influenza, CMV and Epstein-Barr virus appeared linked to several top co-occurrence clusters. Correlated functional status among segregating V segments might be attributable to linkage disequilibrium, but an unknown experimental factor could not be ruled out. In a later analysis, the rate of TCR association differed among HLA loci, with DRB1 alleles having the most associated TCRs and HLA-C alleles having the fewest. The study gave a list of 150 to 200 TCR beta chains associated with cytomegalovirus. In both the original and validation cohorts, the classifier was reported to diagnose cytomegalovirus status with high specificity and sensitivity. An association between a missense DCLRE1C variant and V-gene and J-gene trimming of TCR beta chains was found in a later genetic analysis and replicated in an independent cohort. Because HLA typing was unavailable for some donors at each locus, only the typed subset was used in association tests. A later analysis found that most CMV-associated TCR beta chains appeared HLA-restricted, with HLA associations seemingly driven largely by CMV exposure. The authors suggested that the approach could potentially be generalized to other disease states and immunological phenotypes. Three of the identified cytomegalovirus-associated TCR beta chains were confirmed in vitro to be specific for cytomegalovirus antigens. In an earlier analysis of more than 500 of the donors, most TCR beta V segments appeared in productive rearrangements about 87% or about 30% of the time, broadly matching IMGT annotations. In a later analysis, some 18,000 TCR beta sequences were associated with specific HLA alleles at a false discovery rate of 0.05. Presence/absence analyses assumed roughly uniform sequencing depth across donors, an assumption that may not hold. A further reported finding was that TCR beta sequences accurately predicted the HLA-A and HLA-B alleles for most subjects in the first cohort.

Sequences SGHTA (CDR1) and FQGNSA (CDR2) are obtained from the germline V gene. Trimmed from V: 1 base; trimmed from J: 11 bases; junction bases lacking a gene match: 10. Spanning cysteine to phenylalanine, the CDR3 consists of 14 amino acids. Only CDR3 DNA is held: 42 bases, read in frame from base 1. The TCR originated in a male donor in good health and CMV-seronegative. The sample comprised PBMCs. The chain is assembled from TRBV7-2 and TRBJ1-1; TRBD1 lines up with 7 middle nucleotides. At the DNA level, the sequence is TGTGCCAGCAGCTTAGTGGGGGCCCAGGGGGACGCTTTCTTT. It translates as CASSLVGAQGDAFF.